One and the same sample provided the 9 T cell receptor beta chains below, sequenced in a study of neurological immune-mediated disorders. TCRdb reanalysed the 5' RACE reads using MiXCR and keeps one entry per CDR3 protein. Among around 60,000 distinct CDR3 sequences, roughly 3.5% were seen once, and the ten largest hold about 7%. The sample comprised PBMCs. The receptors were sampled from an older woman with multiple sclerosis.

This clonotype was seen at least ten times. This rearrangement joins TRBV9 to TRBJ2-5; 7 bases fit TRBD1. The V gene end was trimmed by 4 bases and the J gene end by 0 bases; junction bases not matched to a gene: 3. The CDR3 runs to 14 residues. Germline values: CDR1 SGDLS, CDR2 YYNGEE. CDR3 in amino acids: CASSYGTDQETQYF. The CDR3 nucleotides are TGTGCCAGCAGCTACGGGACAGACCAAGAGACCCAGTACTTC.

This clonotype was seen many times. The chain has TRBV7-2 and TRBJ2-7, with D unresolved. Trimming cost V 5 bases and J 2 bases, with 16 bases left between them. The germline V gene encodes CDR1 SGHTA and CDR2 FQGNSA. This CDR3 is built from 15 residues. CDR3 loop: CASSLRLGRTYEQYF. The CDR3 DNA is TGTGCCAGCAGCCTAAGACTGGGTAGGACCTACGAGCAGTACTTC. The entire variable domain, with the rest obtained from reference TRBV7-2 and TRBJ2-7, is as follows: GAGVSQSPSNKVTEKGKDVELRCDPISGHTALYWYRQSLGQGLEFLIYFQGNSAPDKSGLPSDRFSAERTGGSVSTLTIQRTQQEDSAVYLCASSLRLGRTYEQYFGPGTRLTVT.

At least ten counts were recorded for this clonotype. The rearrangement uses TRBV12-3 or TRBV12-4 and TRBJ1-2; unclear D gene. CDR3 length: 14 residues. Trimming stripped 1 base from V and 4 bases from J, with 10 bases between. In DNA, the CDR3 is TGTGCCAGCAGTTTAGGGGTCCCCGCCTATGGCTACACCTTC. This encodes CASSLGVPAYGYTF.

This clonotype has at least ten counts. The CDR3 protein is CASSVSMDSGAFF. The CDR3 DNA sequence: TGTGCCAGCAGCGTTAGTATGGACAGCGGAGCTTTCTTT. The chain uses TRBV9 and TRBJ1-1; D possibly corresponds to TRBD1 (6 bases). V was trimmed by 2 bases and J by 10 bases, leaving 15 bases between them. Germline CDR1 and CDR2: SGDLS and YYNGEE. The CDR3 is 13 amino acids. Supplemented by reference TRBV9 and TRBJ1-1, the full variable domain reads DSGVTQTPKHLITATGQRVTLRCSPRSGDLSVYWYQQSLDQGLQFLIQYYNGEERAKGNILERFSAQQFPDLHSELNLSSLELGDSALYFCASSVSMDSGAFFGQGTRLTVV.

The sample holds many counts of this clonotype. CDR3 DNA: TGCAGCGTTGCCCGAGGACTAGCATTCACAGATACGCAGTATTTT. This gives the protein CSVARGLAFTDTQYF. The chain has TRBV29-1 and TRBJ2-3; 8 nucleotides line up with TRBD2. CDR1 is SQVTM and CDR2 is ANQGSEA in the germline V gene. J gave up 2 bases and V 4 bases, and 8 bases lay outside the gene matches. The CDR3 totals 15 residues.

The table lists this clonotype with many counts. The chain employs TRBV6-2 or TRBV6-3 and TRBJ1-5; possibly TRBD1 for D (5 bases). V gave up 5 bases and J gave up 2 bases, with 13 bases separating them. Germline CDR1 reads MNHEY; CDR2 reads SVGEGT. The CDR3 contains 15 residues. In nucleotides, the CDR3 is TGTGCCAGCAGTACTATGGCGGGGGGCAATCAGCCCCAGCATTTT. Protein sequence: CASSTMAGGNQPQHF.

This clonotype was seen many times. The V call is TRBV20-1, the J call TRBJ2-1; D call uncertain. V lost 5 bases, J lost 2 bases, and 13 bases lay in between. This CDR3 is 14 amino acids long. Germline assignment: CDR1 DFQATT and CDR2 SNEGSKA (reference sequence). As DNA, the CDR3 is TGCAGTGCTGACCATCTAATAGCCTACAATGAGCAGTTCTTC. Protein product: CSADHLIAYNEQFF.

This clonotype has ten or more counts. The chain links TRBV5-1 to TRBJ2-1; D remains unclear. CDR3 length equals 14 residues. The germline V gene has CDR1 SGHRS and CDR2 YFSETQ. V lost 0 bases and J 6 bases, leaving 10 bases between the germline ends. As DNA, the CDR3 is TGCGCCAGCAGCTTGGTTCTAGGTGGCAATGAGCAGTTCTTC. It yields the protein CASSLVLGGNEQFF.

This clonotype was recorded many times. The chain links TRBV20-1 to TRBJ2-2; 11 bases are shared with TRBD2. The germline CDR1 and CDR2 sequences are DFQATT and SNEGSKA (reference sequence). V shed 0 bases and J 1 base; nucleotides not matched to a gene: 7. CDR3 length: 18 amino acids. CDR3: CSARDLTSGGQNTGELFF. DNA for the CDR3: TGCAGTGCTAGAGATCTCACTAGCGGGGGCCAGAACACCGGGGAGCTGTTTTTT.